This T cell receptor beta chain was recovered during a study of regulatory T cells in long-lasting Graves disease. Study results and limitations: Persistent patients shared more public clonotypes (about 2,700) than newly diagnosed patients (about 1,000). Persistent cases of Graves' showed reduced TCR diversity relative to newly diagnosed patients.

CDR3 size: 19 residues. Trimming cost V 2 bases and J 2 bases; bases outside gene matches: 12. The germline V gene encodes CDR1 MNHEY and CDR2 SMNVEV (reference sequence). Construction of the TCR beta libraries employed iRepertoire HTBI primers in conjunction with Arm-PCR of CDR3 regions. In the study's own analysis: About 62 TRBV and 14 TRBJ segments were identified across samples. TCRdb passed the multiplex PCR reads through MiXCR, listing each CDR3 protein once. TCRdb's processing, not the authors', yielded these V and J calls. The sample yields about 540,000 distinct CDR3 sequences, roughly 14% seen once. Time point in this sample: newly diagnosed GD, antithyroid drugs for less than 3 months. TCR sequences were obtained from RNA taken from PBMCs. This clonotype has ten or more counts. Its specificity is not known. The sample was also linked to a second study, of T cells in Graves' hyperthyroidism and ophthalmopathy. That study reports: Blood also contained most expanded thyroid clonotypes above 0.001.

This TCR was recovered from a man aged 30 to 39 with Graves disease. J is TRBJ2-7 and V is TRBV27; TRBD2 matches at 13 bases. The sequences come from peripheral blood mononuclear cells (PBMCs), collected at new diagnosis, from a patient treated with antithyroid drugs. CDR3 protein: CASSLQGLAGSFLPYEQYF. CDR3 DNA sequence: TGTGCCAGCAGTTTACAGGGACTAGCGGGATCCTTCCTTCCCTACGAGCAGTACTTC.